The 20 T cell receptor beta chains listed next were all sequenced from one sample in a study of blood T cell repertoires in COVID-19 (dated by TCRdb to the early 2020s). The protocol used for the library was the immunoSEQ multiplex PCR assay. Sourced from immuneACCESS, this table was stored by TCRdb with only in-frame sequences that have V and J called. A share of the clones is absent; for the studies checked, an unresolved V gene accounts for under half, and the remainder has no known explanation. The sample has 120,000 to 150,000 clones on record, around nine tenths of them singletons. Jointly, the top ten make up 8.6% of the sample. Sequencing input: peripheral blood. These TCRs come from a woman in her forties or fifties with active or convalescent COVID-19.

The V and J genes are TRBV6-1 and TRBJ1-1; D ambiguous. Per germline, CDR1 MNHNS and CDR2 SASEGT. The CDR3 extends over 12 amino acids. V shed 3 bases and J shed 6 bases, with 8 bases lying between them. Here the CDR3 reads CASSEQRAEAFF. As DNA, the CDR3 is TGTGCCAGCAGTGAGCAGAGGGCTGAAGCTTTCTTT.

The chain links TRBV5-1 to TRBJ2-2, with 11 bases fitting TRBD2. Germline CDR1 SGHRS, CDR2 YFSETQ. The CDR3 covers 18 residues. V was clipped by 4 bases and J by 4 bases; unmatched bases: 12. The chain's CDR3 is CASSGTLLAGGRTGELFF. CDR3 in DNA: TGCGCCAGCAGCGGGACTCTTCTAGCGGGGGGCCGCACCGGGGAGCTGTTTTTT.

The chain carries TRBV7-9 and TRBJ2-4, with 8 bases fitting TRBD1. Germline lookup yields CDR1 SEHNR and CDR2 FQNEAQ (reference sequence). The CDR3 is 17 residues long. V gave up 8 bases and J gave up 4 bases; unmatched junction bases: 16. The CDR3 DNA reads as TGTGCCAGCTCTAGGACAGCAGGGGGCACTATTAAAAACATTCAGTACTTC. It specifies CASSRTAGGTIKNIQYF.

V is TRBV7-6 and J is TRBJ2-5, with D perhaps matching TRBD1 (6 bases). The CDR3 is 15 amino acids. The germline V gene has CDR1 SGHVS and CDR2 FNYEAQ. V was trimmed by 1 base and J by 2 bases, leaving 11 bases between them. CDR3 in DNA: TGTGCCAGCAGCTTAGGGACAGACGGACAAGAGACCCAGTACTTC. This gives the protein CASSLGTDGQETQYF.

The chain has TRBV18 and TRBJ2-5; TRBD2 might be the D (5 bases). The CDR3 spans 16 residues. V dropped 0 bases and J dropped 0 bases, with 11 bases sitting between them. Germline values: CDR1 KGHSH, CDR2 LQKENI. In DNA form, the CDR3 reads TGTGCCAGCTCACCACCTACGGGAACGTACCAAGAGACCCAGTACTTC. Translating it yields CASSPPTGTYQETQYF. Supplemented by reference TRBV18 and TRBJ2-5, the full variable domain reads NAGVMQNPRHLVRRRGQEARLRCSPMKGHSHVYWYRQLPEEGLKFMVYLQKENIIDESGMPKERFSAEFPKEGPSILRIQQVVRGDSAAYFCASSPPTGTYQETQYFGPGTRLLVL.

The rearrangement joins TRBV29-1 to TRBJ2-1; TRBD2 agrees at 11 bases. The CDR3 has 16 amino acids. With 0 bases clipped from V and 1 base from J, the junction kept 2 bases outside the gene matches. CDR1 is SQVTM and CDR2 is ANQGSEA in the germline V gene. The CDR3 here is CSVEELAGDSYNEQFF. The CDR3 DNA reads TGCAGCGTTGAAGAACTAGCGGGGGATTCCTACAATGAGCAGTTCTTC.

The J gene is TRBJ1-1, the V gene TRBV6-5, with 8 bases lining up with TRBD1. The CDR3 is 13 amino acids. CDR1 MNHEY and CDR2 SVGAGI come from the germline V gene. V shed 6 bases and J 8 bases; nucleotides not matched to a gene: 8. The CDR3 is CASRNGQGIEAFF. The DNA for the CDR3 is TGTGCCAGCAGAAACGGACAGGGTATAGAAGCTTTCTTT.

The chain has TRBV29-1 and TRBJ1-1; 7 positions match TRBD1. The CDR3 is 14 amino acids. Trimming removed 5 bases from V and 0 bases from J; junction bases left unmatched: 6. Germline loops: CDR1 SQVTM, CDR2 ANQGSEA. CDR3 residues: CSVKQGRMNTEAFF. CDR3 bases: TGCAGCGTTAAACAGGGGAGAATGAACACTGAAGCTTTCTTT.

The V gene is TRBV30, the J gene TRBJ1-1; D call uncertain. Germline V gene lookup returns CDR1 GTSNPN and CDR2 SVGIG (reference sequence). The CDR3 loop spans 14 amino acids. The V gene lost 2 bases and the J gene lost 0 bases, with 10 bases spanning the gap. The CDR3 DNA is TGTGCCTGGAGTCCAATACTTATGAACACTGAAGCTTTCTTT. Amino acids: CAWSPILMNTEAFF.

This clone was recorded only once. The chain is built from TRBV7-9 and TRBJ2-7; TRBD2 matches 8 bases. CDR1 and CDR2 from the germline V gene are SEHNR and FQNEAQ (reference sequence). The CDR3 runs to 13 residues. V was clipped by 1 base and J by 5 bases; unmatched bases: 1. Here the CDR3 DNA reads TGTGCCAGCAGCTTAGACGGGGGGGACGAGCAGTACTTC. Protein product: CASSLDGGDEQYF.

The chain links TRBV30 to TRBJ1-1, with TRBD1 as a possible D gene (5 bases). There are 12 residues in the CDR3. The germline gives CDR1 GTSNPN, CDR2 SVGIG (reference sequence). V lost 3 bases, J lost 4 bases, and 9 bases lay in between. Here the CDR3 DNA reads TGTGCCTGGAGGCAGGGAAGCACTGAAGCTTTCTTT. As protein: CAWRQGSTEAFF.

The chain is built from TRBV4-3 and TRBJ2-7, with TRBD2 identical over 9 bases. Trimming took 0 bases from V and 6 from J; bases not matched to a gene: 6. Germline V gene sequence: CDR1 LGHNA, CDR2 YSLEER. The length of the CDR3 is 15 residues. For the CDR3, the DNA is TGCGCCAGCAGCCAAGATGGTAGCGGGAGTTCCGAGCAGTACTTC. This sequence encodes CASSQDGSGSSEQYF.

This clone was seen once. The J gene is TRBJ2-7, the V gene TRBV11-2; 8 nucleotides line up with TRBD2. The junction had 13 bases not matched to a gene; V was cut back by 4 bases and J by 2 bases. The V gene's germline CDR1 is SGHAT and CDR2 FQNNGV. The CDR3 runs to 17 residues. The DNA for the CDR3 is TGTGCCAGCAGCTACAGGGCCGGAGCGGGGGTACCCTACGAGCAGTACTTC. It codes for CASSYRAGAGVPYEQYF.

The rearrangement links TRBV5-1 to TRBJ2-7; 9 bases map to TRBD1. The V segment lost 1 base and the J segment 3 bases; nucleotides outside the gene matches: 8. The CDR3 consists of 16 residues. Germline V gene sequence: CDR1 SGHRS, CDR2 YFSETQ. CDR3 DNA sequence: TGCGCCAGCAGCTTGCACGGGACAGGGCTGGACTACGAGCAGTACTTC. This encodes CASSLHGTGLDYEQYF.

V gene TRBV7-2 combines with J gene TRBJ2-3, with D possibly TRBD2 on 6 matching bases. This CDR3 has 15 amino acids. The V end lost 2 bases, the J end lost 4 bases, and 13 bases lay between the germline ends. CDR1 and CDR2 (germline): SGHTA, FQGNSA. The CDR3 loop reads CASSLLLGDSDTQYF. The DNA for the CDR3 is TGTGCCAGCAGCTTATTGTTAGGGGACTCAGATACGCAGTATTTT.

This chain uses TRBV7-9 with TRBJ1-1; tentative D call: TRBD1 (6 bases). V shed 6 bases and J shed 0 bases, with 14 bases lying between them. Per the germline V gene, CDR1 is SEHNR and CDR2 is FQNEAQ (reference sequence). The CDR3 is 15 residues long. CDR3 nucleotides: TGTGCCAGCAGTTGGGCGACAGGTGTGAACACTGAAGCTTTCTTT. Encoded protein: CASSWATGVNTEAFF.

CDR3 in DNA: TGTGCCAGCAGCCTTGCCGGGACAGGGAGCTCTGGGGCCAACGTCCTGACTTTC. This codes for CASSLAGTGSSGANVLTF. The gene calls are TRBV28 and TRBJ2-6; 9 nucleotides match TRBD1. Per the germline V gene, CDR1 is MDHEN and CDR2 is SYDVKM. The CDR3 has 18 amino acids. V was clipped by 6 bases and J by 0 bases; unmatched bases: 9.

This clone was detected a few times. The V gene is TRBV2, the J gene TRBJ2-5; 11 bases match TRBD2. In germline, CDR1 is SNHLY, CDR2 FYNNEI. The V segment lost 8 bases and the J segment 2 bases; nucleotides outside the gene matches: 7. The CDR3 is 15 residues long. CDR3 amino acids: CASSFRLAGQETQYF. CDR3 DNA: TGTGCCAGCTCTTTCCGACTAGCGGGGCAAGAGACCCAGTACTTC. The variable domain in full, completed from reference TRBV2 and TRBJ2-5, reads EPEVTQTPSHQVTQMGQEVILRCVPISNHLYFYWYRQILGQKVEFLVSFYNNEISEKSEIFDDQFSVERPDGSNFTLKIRSTKLEDSAMYFCASSFRLAGQETQYFGPGTRLLVL.

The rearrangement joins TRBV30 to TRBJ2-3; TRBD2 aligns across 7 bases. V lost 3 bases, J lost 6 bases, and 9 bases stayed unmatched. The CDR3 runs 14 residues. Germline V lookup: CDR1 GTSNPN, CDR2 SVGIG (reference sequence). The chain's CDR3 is CAWSETSGADTQYF. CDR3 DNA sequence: TGTGCCTGGAGCGAGACCAGCGGGGCCGATACGCAGTATTTT.

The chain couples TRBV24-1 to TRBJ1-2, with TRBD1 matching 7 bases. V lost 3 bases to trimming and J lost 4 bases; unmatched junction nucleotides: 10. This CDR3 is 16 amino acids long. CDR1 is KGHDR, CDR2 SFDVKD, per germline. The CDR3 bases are TGTGCCACCAGTGATCCCAGACAGGGCGGAGGCTATGGCTACACCTTC. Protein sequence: CATSDPRQGGGYGYTF.